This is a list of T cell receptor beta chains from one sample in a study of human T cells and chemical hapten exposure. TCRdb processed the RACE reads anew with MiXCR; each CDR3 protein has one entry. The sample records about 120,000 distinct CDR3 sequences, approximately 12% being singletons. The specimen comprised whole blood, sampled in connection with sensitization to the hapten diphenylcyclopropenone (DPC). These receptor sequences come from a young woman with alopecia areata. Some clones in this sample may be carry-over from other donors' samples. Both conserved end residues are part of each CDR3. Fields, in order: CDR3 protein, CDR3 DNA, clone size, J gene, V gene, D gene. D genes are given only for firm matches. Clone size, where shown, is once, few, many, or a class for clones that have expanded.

CDR3aa: CASSFDGNTGELFF
CDR3nt: TGTGCCAGCAGCTTTGATGGGAACACCGGGGAGCTGTTTTTT
abundance: -
j_gene: TRBJ2-2
v_gene: TRBV7-3
d_gene: -

CDR3aa: CSVEGRTNYGYTF
CDR3nt: TGCAGCGTTGAAGGGAGGACTAACTATGGCTACACCTTC
abundance: -
j_gene: TRBJ1-2
v_gene: TRBV29-1
d_gene: -

CDR3aa: CASSLRRGTEAFF
CDR3nt: TGTGCCAGCAGTTTGAGGAGGGGCACTGAAGCTTTCTTT
abundance: -
j_gene: TRBJ1-1
v_gene: TRBV12-3/TRBV12-4
d_gene: -

CDR3aa: CASSLEEPVTFYNEQFF
CDR3nt: TGTGCCAGCAGCTTAGAAGAACCAGTCACATTTTACAATGAGCAGTTCTTC
abundance: -
j_gene: TRBJ2-1
v_gene: TRBV7-9
d_gene: -

CDR3aa: CASSGWTGANEQFF
CDR3nt: TGTGCCAGCAGCGGTTGGACAGGGGCCAATGAGCAGTTCTTC
abundance: few
j_gene: TRBJ2-1
v_gene: TRBV5-6
d_gene: TRBD1

CDR3aa: CASSAGRTPGANVLTF
CDR3nt: TGTGCCAGCAGTGCCGGACGGACCCCTGGGGCCAACGTCCTGACTTTC
abundance: -
j_gene: TRBJ2-6
v_gene: TRBV2
d_gene: -

CDR3aa: CASSESRLLRGNEQFF
CDR3nt: TGTGCCAGCAGTGAATCCAGGCTCCTGCGAGGAAATGAGCAGTTCTTC
abundance: few
j_gene: TRBJ2-1
v_gene: TRBV2
d_gene: -

CDR3aa: CASSLWTGMLGGYTF
CDR3nt: TGTGCCAGCAGCTTGTGGACAGGGATGCTTGGAGGCTACACCTTC
abundance: -
j_gene: TRBJ1-2
v_gene: TRBV5-6
d_gene: TRBD1

CDR3aa: CASSSTGVQPQHF
CDR3nt: TGTGCCAGCAGCTCGACAGGGGTTCAGCCCCAGCATTTT
abundance: many
j_gene: TRBJ1-5
v_gene: TRBV6-2/TRBV6-3
d_gene: TRBD1

CDR3aa: CSLKNEQYF
CDR3nt: TGCAGTCTCAAGAACGAGCAGTACTTC
abundance: -
j_gene: TRBJ2-7
v_gene: TRBV20-1
d_gene: -

CDR3aa: CASSTLPGTRGEQYF
CDR3nt: TGTGCCAGCAGCACTCTGCCTGGGACAAGAGGCGAGCAGTACTTC
abundance: -
j_gene: TRBJ2-7
v_gene: TRBV7-9
d_gene: -

CDR3aa: CASSDPGPTGETQYF
CDR3nt: TGCGCCAGCAGTGACCCAGGACCGACGGGAGAGACCCAGTACTTC
abundance: -
j_gene: TRBJ2-5
v_gene: TRBV10-2
d_gene: -

CDR3aa: CASSMRQAVGYEQYF
CDR3nt: TGTGCCAGTAGTATGCGGCAGGCCGTGGGCTACGAGCAGTACTTC
abundance: few
j_gene: TRBJ2-7
v_gene: TRBV19
d_gene: -

CDR3aa: CASSGPTGGRETQYF
CDR3nt: TGTGCCAGCAGTGGCCCGACAGGGGGGCGAGAGACCCAGTACTTC
abundance: -
j_gene: TRBJ2-5
v_gene: TRBV25-1
d_gene: TRBD1

CDR3aa: CASSPTAGNTIYF
CDR3nt: TGTGCCAGCAGCCCCACAGCTGGAAACACCATATATTTT
abundance: many
j_gene: TRBJ1-3
v_gene: TRBV6-6
d_gene: -

CDR3aa: CASSSNSNQPQHF
CDR3nt: TGTGCCAGCAGCTCAAATAGCAATCAGCCCCAGCATTTT
abundance: -
j_gene: TRBJ1-5
v_gene: TRBV7-2
d_gene: -

CDR3aa: CASSPPRQPYEQYF
CDR3nt: TGTGCCAGCTCACCCCCTCGCCAGCCCTACGAGCAGTACTTC
abundance: -
j_gene: TRBJ2-7
v_gene: TRBV18
d_gene: -

CDR3aa: CASRPQGSYPHNEQFF
CDR3nt: TGTGCCAGCAGACCTCAGGGGTCTTATCCACACAATGAGCAGTTCTTC
abundance: few
j_gene: TRBJ2-1
v_gene: TRBV11-2
d_gene: -

CDR3aa: CDSSPGLAGVGETQYF
CDR3nt: TGTGACAGCAGCCCTGGACTAGCGGGTGTAGGTGAGACCCAGTACTTC
abundance: -
j_gene: TRBJ2-5
v_gene: TRBV5-4
d_gene: TRBD2

CDR3aa: CASSRTGHEGTEAFF
CDR3nt: TGTGCCAGCAGTCGCACAGGTCACGAGGGCACTGAAGCTTTCTTT
abundance: few
j_gene: TRBJ1-1
v_gene: TRBV7-9
d_gene: -

CDR3aa: CASSPPKRGTLYNEQFF
CDR3nt: TGTGCCAGCTCACCACCGAAAAGGGGGACCCTCTACAATGAGCAGTTCTTC
abundance: -
j_gene: TRBJ2-1
v_gene: TRBV18
d_gene: -

CDR3aa: CSVLGTGVLEWEAFF
CDR3nt: TGCAGCGTTTTAGGGACAGGGGTCCTTGAATGGGAAGCTTTCTTT
abundance: many
j_gene: TRBJ1-1
v_gene: TRBV29-1
d_gene: TRBD1

CDR3aa: CASSSTRDSYSHTF
CDR3nt: TGTGCCAGCAGTTCGACCCGGGACAGCTATAGTCACACCTTC
abundance: -
j_gene: TRBJ1-2
v_gene: TRBV6-6
d_gene: TRBD1

CDR3aa: CASSYSGLAAVSEQYF
CDR3nt: TGTGCCAGCAGTTACTCAGGACTAGCGGCTGTTTCCGAGCAGTACTTC
abundance: many
j_gene: TRBJ2-7
v_gene: TRBV6-2/TRBV6-3
d_gene: TRBD2

CDR3aa: CASSLGPQARISMYEQYF
CDR3nt: TGTGCCAGCAGCCTAGGCCCTCAGGCAAGGATTAGCATGTACGAGCAGTACTTC
abundance: -
j_gene: TRBJ2-7
v_gene: TRBV5-4
d_gene: -

CDR3aa: CASSLIYRYEQYF
CDR3nt: TGTGCCAGCAGCTTAATCTACCGGTACGAGCAGTACTTC
abundance: few
j_gene: TRBJ2-7
v_gene: TRBV11-2
d_gene: -

CDR3aa: CSAKPPPLPVNTGELFF
CDR3nt: TGCAGTGCTAAACCCCCGCCCTTGCCAGTCAACACCGGGGAGCTGTTTTTT
abundance: -
j_gene: TRBJ2-2
v_gene: TRBV20-1
d_gene: -

CDR3aa: CAWTPGPNEKLFF
CDR3nt: TGTGCCTGGACACCAGGGCCGAATGAAAAACTGTTTTTT
abundance: few
j_gene: TRBJ1-4
v_gene: TRBV30
d_gene: -

CDR3aa: CASSLQGKRGYEQYF
CDR3nt: TGTGCCAGCAGCCTACAGGGGAAAAGGGGCTACGAGCAGTACTTC
abundance: -
j_gene: TRBJ2-7
v_gene: TRBV7-2
d_gene: TRBD1

CDR3aa: CASSTGQNQPQHF
CDR3nt: TGTGCCAGCAGCACGGGCCAAAATCAGCCCCAGCATTTT
abundance: many
j_gene: TRBJ1-5
v_gene: TRBV9
d_gene: -

CDR3aa: CAWGGTTYNEQFF
CDR3nt: TGTGCCTGGGGGGGGACTACCTACAATGAGCAGTTCTTC
abundance: -
j_gene: TRBJ2-1
v_gene: TRBV7-2
d_gene: TRBD2

CDR3aa: CASSERNTNTEAFF
CDR3nt: TGTGCCAGCAGTGAACGGAACACCAACACTGAAGCTTTCTTT
abundance: few
j_gene: TRBJ1-1
v_gene: TRBV2
d_gene: -

CDR3aa: CSALRASGGETQYF
CDR3nt: TGCAGCGCCCTCCGGGCTAGCGGGGGGGAGACCCAGTACTTC
abundance: -
j_gene: TRBJ2-5
v_gene: TRBV29-1
d_gene: TRBD2

CDR3aa: CASSYWGRNGELFF
CDR3nt: TGTGCCAGCAGTTACTGGGGACGCAACGGGGAGCTGTTTTTT
abundance: -
j_gene: TRBJ2-2
v_gene: TRBV6-2/TRBV6-3
d_gene: -

CDR3aa: CASSAGGLRDTGELFF
CDR3nt: TGTGCCAGCAGTGCAGGAGGGCTGAGGGACACCGGGGAGCTGTTTTTT
abundance: -
j_gene: TRBJ2-2
v_gene: TRBV2
d_gene: -

CDR3aa: CASSYSPYRGAGSPLHF
CDR3nt: TGTGCCAGCAGTTACTCGCCCTACAGGGGGGCGGGTTCACCCCTCCACTTT
abundance: -
j_gene: TRBJ1-6
v_gene: TRBV6-5
d_gene: TRBD1

CDR3aa: CASSLDIDNSPLHF
CDR3nt: TGTGCCAGCAGCTTGGATATAGATAATTCACCCCTCCACTTT
abundance: few
j_gene: TRBJ1-6
v_gene: TRBV5-5
d_gene: -

CDR3aa: CASNHWGEGTEAFF
CDR3nt: TGTGCCAGCAACCATTGGGGAGAGGGGACTGAAGCTTTCTTT
abundance: few
j_gene: TRBJ1-1
v_gene: TRBV6-5
d_gene: -

CDR3aa: CSVRGQGTYEQYF
CDR3nt: TGCAGTGTTCGTGGGCAGGGTACCTACGAGCAGTACTTC
abundance: -
j_gene: TRBJ2-7
v_gene: TRBV20-1
d_gene: -

CDR3aa: CASSTDRNYGYTF
CDR3nt: TGTGCCAGCAGTACTGACCGAAACTATGGCTACACCTTC
abundance: many
j_gene: TRBJ1-2
v_gene: TRBV2
d_gene: -

CDR3aa: CAWSVGGDTEAFF
CDR3nt: TGTGCCTGGAGCGTCGGAGGGGACACTGAAGCTTTCTTT
abundance: -
j_gene: TRBJ1-1
v_gene: TRBV30
d_gene: -

CDR3aa: CASSLDSGTDTQYF
CDR3nt: TGCGCCAGCAGCTTGGATAGCGGCACAGATACGCAGTATTTT
abundance: many
j_gene: TRBJ2-3
v_gene: TRBV5-1
d_gene: -

CDR3aa: CASSQVKGPETTGELFF
CDR3nt: TGCGCCAGCAGCCAAGTGAAGGGACCCGAGACCACCGGGGAGCTGTTTTTT
abundance: -
j_gene: TRBJ2-2
v_gene: TRBV4-3
d_gene: -

CDR3aa: CASSQGTSNQPQHF
CDR3nt: TGTGCCAGCAGCCAAGGGACTTCAAATCAGCCCCAGCATTTT
abundance: -
j_gene: TRBJ1-5
v_gene: TRBV3-1
d_gene: -

CDR3aa: CASSLDPPGRSKGGEAFF
CDR3nt: TGTGCCAGCAGCTTGGATCCGCCGGGACGGTCTAAAGGTGGTGAAGCTTTCTTT
abundance: -
j_gene: TRBJ1-1
v_gene: TRBV5-5
d_gene: -

CDR3aa: CASSQGGSGGRTDTQYF
CDR3nt: TGTGCCAGCAGCCAAGGAGGTAGCGGGGGACGGACAGATACGCAGTATTTT
abundance: few
j_gene: TRBJ2-3
v_gene: TRBV4-2
d_gene: TRBD2

CDR3aa: CATSRDWTNSPLHF
CDR3nt: TGTGCCACCAGCAGAGATTGGACAAATTCACCCCTCCACTTT
abundance: many
j_gene: TRBJ1-6
v_gene: TRBV15
d_gene: -